This TCR beta chain was recovered during a study of T cell repertoires in cytomegalovirus infection. Across the study: Shared public TCR beta signatures pointed to both CMV infection and a matching HLA type.

Worth noting for this clonotype: Its antigen is not known.

Each CDR3 protein gets one entry after TCRdb re-called the reads with MiXCR. This table has more than 35,000 distinct CDR3 sequences, less than 60% appearing once. The CDR3 is made up of 15 amino acids. Trimming stripped 5 bases from V and 2 bases from J, with 17 bases between. Germline V lookup: CDR1 SGHRS, CDR2 YFSETQ. Notes on the study in general: Carriers of CMV plus the relevant HLA were identified by cumulative public TCR beta family frequency. HLA-C-restricted TCR beta clonotypes specific for CMV led the ex vivo response.

The clonotype originates from a human donor in good health (CMV status not recorded). Some clones in this sample may be carry-over from other donors' samples. V and J are TRBV5-1 and TRBJ2-7; tentative D call: TRBD1 (5 bases). The material was CD8+ T cells from cultured PBMCs, obtained from culture after CMV antigen stimulation. CDR3 region: CASSSTDSPTYEQYF. CDR3 nucleotide sequence: TGCGCCAGCAGTTCGACAGATTCCCCAACCTACGAGCAGTACTTC. The full variable domain, its missing parts supplied by reference TRBV5-1 and TRBJ2-7, is KAGVTQTPRYLIKTRGQQVTLSCSPISGHRSVSWYQQTPGQGLQFLFEYFSETQRNKGNFPGRFSGRQFSNSRSEMNVSTLELGDSALYLCASSSTDSPTYEQYFGPGTRLTVT.